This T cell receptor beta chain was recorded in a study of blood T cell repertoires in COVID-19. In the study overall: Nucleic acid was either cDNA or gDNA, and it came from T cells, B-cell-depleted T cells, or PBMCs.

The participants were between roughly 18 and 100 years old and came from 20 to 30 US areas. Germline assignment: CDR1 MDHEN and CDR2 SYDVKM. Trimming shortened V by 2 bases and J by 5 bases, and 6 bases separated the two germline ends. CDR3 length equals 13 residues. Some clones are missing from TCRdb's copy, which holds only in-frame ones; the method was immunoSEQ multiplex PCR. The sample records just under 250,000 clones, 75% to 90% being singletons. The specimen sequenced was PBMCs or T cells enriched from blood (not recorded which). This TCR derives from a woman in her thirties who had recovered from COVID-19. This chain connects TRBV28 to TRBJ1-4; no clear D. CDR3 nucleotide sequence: TGTGCCAGCAGTTTAGTCCAGAATGAAAAACTGTTTTTT. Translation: CASSLVQNEKLFF.